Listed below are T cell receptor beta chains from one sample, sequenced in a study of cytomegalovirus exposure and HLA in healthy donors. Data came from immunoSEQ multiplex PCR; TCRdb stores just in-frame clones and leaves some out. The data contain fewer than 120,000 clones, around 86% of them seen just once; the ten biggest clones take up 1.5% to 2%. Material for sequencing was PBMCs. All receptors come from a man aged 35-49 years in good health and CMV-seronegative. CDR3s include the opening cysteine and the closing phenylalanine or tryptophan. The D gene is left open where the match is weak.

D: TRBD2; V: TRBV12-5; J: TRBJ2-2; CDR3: CASGWTLAGFTGELFF
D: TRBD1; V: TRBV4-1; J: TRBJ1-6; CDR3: CASSQVGQVNSPLHF
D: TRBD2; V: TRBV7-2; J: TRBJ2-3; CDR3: CASSLPAGGTDTQYF
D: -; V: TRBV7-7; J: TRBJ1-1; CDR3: CASSERENTEAFF
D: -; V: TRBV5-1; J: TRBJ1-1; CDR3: CASARGLQNTEAFF
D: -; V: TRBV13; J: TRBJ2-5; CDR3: CASSLGVPDYQETQYF
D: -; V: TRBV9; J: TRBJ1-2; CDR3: CASSVVQNYGYTF
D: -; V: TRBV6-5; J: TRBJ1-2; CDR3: CASTWGGSGYTF
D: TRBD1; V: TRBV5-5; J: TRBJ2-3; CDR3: CASSGQRGGADTQYF
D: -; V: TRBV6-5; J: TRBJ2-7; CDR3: CASSYSGSHSYEQYF
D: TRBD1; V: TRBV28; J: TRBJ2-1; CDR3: CATLGQGIYNEQFF
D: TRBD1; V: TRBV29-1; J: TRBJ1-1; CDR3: CSADRGNTEAFF
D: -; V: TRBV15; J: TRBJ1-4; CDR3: CATSRPHKLGGEKLFF
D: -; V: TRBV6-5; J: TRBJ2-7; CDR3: CASSWTASSYEQYF
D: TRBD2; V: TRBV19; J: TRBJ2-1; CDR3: CATAPGLAGREQFF
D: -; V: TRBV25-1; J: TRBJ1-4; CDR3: CASTQTVLGGEKLFF
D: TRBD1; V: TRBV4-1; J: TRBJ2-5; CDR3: CASSQEPRQGPQETQYF
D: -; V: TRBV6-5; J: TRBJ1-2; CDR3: CASTPGHLNYGYTF
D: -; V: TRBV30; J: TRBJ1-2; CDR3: CACQGGYYGYTF
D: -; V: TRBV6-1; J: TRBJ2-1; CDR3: CASSQRGNEQFF
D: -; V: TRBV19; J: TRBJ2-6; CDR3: CASSIVGGSGANVLTF
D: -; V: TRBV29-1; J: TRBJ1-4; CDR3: CSVEDQTGEKLFF
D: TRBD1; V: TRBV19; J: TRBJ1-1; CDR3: CASSVSGQSDEAFF
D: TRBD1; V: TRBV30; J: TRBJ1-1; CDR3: CAWSGGGRPANTEAFF
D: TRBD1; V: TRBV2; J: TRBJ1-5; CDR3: CASSERTGRQPQHF
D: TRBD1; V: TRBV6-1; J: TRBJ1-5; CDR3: CASSDPTTGVQPQHF
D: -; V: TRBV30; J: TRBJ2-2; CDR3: CALGGRELFF
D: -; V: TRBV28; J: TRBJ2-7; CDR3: CASSSDGFGGGEQYF
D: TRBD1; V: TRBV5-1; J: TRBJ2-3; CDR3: CASSLVGGLSTDTQYF
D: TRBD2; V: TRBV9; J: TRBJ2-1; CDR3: CASSGLASEQFF
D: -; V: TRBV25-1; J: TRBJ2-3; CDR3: CASSASGWLDTQYF
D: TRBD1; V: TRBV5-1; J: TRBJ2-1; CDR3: CASFRDSYNEQFF
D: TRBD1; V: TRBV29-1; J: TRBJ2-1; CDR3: CSVGTGSYNEQFF
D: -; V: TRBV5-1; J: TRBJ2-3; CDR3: CASSLVVGIRDTQYF
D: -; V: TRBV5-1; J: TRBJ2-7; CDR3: CASSYDSYEQYF
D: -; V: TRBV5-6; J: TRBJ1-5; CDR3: CASSFFRRKHQPQHF
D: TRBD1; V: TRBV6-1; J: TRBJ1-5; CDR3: CASSVGQGIRNQPQHF
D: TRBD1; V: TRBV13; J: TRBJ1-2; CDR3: CASSSGQGVGYTF
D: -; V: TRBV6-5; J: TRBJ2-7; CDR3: CASSYGWGEAYEQYF
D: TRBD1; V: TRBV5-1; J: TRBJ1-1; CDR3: CASSLTPGQLIEAFF
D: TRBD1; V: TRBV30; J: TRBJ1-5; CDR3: CAWSTDRGKYQPQHF
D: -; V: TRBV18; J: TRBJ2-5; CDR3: CASSEISRRGGETQYF
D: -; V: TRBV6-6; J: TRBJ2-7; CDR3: CASSYSISGNKYEQYF
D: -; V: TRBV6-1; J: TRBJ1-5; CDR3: CASSERQGLSNQPQHF
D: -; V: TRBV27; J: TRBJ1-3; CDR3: CASSPRTDLPGNTIYF
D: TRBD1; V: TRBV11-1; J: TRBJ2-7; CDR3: CASSLGQGVFQQYF
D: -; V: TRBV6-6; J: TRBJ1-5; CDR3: CASSPTGNQPQHF
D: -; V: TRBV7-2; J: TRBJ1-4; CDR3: CASSLVTGEKLFF
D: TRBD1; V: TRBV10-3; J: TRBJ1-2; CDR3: CAISEQGHYGYTF
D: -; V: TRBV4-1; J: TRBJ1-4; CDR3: CASSQGRQVNEKLFF
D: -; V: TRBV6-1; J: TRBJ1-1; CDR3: CASSADSGVTEAFF
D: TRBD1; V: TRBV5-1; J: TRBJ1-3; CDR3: CASSRQGGLTASGNTIYF
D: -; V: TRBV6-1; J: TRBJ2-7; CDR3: CASTVHRGEQYF
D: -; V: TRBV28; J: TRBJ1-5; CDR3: CASSLGGYSNQPQHF
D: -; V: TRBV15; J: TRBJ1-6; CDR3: CATSRDQKVGHSYNSPLHF